The 11 T cell receptor beta chains given below trace back to one sample, sequenced in a study of T-cell memory formation after mild COVID-19. Via MiXCR, TCRdb re-called the 5' RACE reads, giving one row per CDR3 protein. Seen here are approximately 260,000 distinct CDR3 sequences, about a sixth observed once, and the top ten hold more than 20%. The source material was PBMCs or a T cell subset sorted from them (not recorded which). These receptors originate from a man younger than 35 who had mild COVID-19 (a few samples of this study predate the infection). Cell type and time point are not known.

The chain carries TRBV12-3 or TRBV12-4 and TRBJ1-2, with a weak D call TRBD1 (5 bases). The CDR3 totals 14 residues. Trimming took 3 bases from V and 8 from J, leaving 16 bases between them. The CDR3 sequence: CASSFPGSFGGYTF. The CDR3 DNA is TGTGCCAGCAGTTTTCCAGGGTCCTTCGGCGGCTACACCTTC.

The chain links TRBV20-1 to TRBJ2-7; 7 bases fit TRBD2. V dropped 6 bases and J dropped 2; count of bases not matched to a gene: 13. From germline, CDR1 is DFQATT and CDR2 SNEGSKA (reference sequence). This CDR3 is 15 amino acids long. CDR3 protein: CSASQSGGRAYEQYF. CDR3 nucleotides: TGCAGTGCCTCCCAGAGTGGGGGGAGGGCCTACGAGCAGTACTTC.

J is TRBJ2-5 and V is TRBV12-3 or TRBV12-4; 13 bases fit TRBD2. J gave up 4 bases and V 4 bases, and 15 bases lay outside the gene matches. This CDR3 is built from 19 residues. CDR3 region: CASSSNVGLAGTPAETQYF. The CDR3 nucleotides read TGTGCCAGCAGTTCTAACGTGGGACTAGCGGGGACCCCAGCAGAGACCCAGTACTTC.

This clonotype was observed many times. V usage is TRBV10-3 and J usage is TRBJ2-7, with 7 bases fitting TRBD1. This CDR3 contains 12 residues. The V gene end was trimmed by 6 bases and the J gene end by 9 bases; junction bases not matched to a gene: 8. Germline loops: CDR1 ENHRY, CDR2 SYGVKD. The CDR3 loop reads CAISPGQWGQYF. The CDR3 DNA is TGTGCCATCAGCCCGGGACAGTGGGGGCAGTACTTC.

This clonotype was counted at least ten times. CDR3 protein: CASSRLAGANNEQFF. In DNA form, the CDR3 reads TGTGCCAGCAGCAGACTAGCGGGGGCGAACAATGAGCAGTTCTTC. The chain has TRBV14 and TRBJ2-1, with TRBD2 matching 12 bases. The CDR3 is made up of 15 amino acids. Per germline, CDR1 SGHDN and CDR2 FVKESK. Unmatched junction bases numbered 4, after V lost 5 bases and J lost 5 bases.

This clonotype was seen only a few times. The V gene is TRBV7-6, the J gene TRBJ2-1; maybe TRBD2 (7 bases). With 0 bases removed from V and 7 bases from J, the gap between germline ends came to 10 bases. Germline V gives CDR1 SGHVS, CDR2 FNYEAQ. This CDR3 contains 14 residues. DNA for the CDR3: TGTGCCAGCAGCTTAGCAGGGGGGGGAAATGAGCAGTTCTTC. This translates into CASSLAGGGNEQFF.

The chain links TRBV20-1 to TRBJ1-5; D gene uncertain. V was clipped by 2 bases and J by 4 bases, with 6 bases between them. Germline V gene data show CDR1 as DFQATT and CDR2 as SNEGSKA (reference sequence). The length of the CDR3 is 12 residues. CDR3 amino acids: CSARSVNQPQHF. CDR3 sequence (DNA): TGCAGTGCTAGATCGGTGAATCAGCCCCAGCATTTT.

The CDR3 loop is CASTWRGRTGELFF. The CDR3 DNA is TGTGCCAGCACCTGGAGGGGGAGGACCGGGGAGCTGTTTTTT. This chain joins TRBV28 and TRBJ2-2; possibly TRBD1 or TRBD2 for D (6 bases each). V dropped 7 bases and J dropped 5 bases, with 14 bases sitting between them. The CDR3 has 14 amino acids. Germline CDR1 reads MDHEN; CDR2 reads SYDVKM.

This clonotype was detected only a few times. This chain uses TRBV29-1 with TRBJ2-5, with D tentatively TRBD1 or TRBD2 (6 bases each). Germline V gene sequence: CDR1 SQVTM, CDR2 ANQGSEA. CDR3 length equals 13 residues. With 6 bases removed from V and 8 bases from J, the gap between germline ends came to 19 bases. The CDR3 nucleotides are TGCAGCGTGGCCCCGGGGGCGCGAGGAACCCAGTACTTC. Translation: CSVAPGARGTQYF.

V gene TRBV12-3 or TRBV12-4 combines with J gene TRBJ1-4; 8 bases match TRBD1. The CDR3 runs 11 residues. V dropped 10 bases and J dropped 8; count of bases not matched to a gene: 3. The CDR3 bases are TGTGCCACCGGGACAGGCGAAAAACTGTTTTTT. It encodes CATGTGEKLFF.

V is TRBV9 and J is TRBJ2-1; 7 bases are shared with TRBD1. The J segment lost 4 bases and the V segment lost 3 bases, leaving 4 bases of the junction unmatched. Germline V gives CDR1 SGDLS, CDR2 YYNGEE. The length of the CDR3 is 14 residues. The CDR3 loop reads CASSEGQPYNEQFF. The CDR3 coding sequence is TGTGCCAGCAGCGAGGGACAGCCTTACAATGAGCAGTTCTTC.